This T cell receptor delta chain was observed in a study of gammadelta T cells in human blood. Study observations and caveats: Microbial exposure appeared to drive polyclonal γδ T cell expansion after birth.

TCRdb made new clone calls on the RT-PCR reads using CATT. The sample comprises about 320 delta-chain clones, 21% of which are singletons, and under 30% rests with the top ten. Judged by abundance, this clone is large. What it binds is not known. There are 19 residues in the CDR3. The J segment lost 1 base and the V segment lost 0 bases, leaving 2 bases of the junction unmatched. The germline gives CDR1 GEAIGNYY, CDR2 EKD. The sequencing input was Vgamma9Vdelta2 gamma-delta T cells from infant blood. The sequence was collected from a human donor. The chain is built from TRDV2 and TRDJ3; TRDD3 aligns across 13 bases. The CDR3 coding sequence is TGTGCCTGTGACACCGTACTGGGGGATACGTCCTGGGACACCCGACAGATGTTTTTC. Amino acids: CACDTVLGDTSWDTRQMFF.